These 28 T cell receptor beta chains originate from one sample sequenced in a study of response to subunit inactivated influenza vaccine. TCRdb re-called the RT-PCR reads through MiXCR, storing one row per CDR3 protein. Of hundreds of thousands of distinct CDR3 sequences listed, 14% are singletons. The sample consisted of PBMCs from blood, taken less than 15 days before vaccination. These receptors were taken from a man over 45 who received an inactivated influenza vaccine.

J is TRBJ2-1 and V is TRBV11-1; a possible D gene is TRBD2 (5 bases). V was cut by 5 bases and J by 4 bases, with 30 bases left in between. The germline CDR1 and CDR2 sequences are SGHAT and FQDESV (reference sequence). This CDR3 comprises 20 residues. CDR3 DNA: TGTGCCAGCAGCGCCCGTCCGAGGACGGCACGTCCAAGAGGGTACAATGAGCAGTTCTTC. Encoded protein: CASSARPRTARPRGYNEQFF.

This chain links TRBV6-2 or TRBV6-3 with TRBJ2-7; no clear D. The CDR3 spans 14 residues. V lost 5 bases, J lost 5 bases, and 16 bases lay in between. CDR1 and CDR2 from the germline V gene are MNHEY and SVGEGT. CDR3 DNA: TGTGCCAGCAGTCCTGTCCCGACAAGGAACGAGCAGTACTTC. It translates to CASSPVPTRNEQYF.

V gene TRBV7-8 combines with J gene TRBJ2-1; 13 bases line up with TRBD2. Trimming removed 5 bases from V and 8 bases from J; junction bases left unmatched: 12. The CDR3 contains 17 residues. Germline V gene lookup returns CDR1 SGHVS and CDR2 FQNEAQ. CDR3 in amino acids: CASSPYFGLAGVHEQFF. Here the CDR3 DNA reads TGTGCCAGCAGCCCCTACTTCGGACTAGCGGGGGTCCATGAGCAGTTCTTC.

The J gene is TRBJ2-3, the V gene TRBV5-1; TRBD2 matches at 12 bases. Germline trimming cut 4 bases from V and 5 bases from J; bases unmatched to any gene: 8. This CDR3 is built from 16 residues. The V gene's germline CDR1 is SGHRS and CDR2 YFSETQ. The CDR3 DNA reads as TGCGCCAGCAGCCCCGGACTAGCGGGGCCCGAAGATACGCAGTATTTT. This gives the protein CASSPGLAGPEDTQYF.

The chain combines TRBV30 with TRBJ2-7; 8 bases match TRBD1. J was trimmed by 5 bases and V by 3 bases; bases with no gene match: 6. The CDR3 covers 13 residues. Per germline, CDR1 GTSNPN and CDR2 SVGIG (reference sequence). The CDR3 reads CAWRDRAGNEQYF. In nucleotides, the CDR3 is TGTGCCTGGAGGGACAGGGCTGGGAACGAGCAGTACTTC.

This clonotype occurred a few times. CDR3 loop: CAISEGQVNTGELFF. The CDR3 DNA follows: TGTGCCATCAGTGAGGGTCAGGTTAACACCGGGGAGCTGTTTTTT. This chain uses TRBV10-3 with TRBJ2-2; D ambiguous. The CDR3 length is 15 residues. Germline CDR1 and CDR2: ENHRY and SYGVKD. V shed 2 bases and J shed 2 bases, with 9 bases lying between them.

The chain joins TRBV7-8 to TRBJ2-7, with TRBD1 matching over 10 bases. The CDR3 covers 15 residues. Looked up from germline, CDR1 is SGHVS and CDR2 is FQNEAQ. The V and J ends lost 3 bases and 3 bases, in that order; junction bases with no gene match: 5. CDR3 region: CASSLTGGLFYEQYF. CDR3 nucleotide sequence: TGTGCCAGCAGCTTGACAGGGGGCCTCTTCTACGAGCAGTACTTC.

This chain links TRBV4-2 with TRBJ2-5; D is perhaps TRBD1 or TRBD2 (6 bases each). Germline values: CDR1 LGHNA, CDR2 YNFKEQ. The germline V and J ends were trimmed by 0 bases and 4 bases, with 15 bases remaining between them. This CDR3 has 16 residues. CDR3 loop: CASSQDVLGGRETQYF. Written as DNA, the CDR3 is TGTGCCAGCAGCCAAGACGTATTAGGGGGGCGAGAGACCCAGTACTTC.

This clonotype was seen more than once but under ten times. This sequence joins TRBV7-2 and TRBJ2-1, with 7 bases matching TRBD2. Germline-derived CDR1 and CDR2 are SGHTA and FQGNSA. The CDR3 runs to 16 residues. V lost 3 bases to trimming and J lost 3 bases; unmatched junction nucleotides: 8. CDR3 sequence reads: CASSFSSSGIYNEQFF. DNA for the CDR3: TGTGCCAGCAGCTTCTCTTCTAGCGGAATCTACAATGAGCAGTTCTTC. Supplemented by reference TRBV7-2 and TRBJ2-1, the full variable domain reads GAGVSQSPSNKVTEKGKDVELRCDPISGHTALYWYRQSLGQGLEFLIYFQGNSAPDKSGLPSDRFSAERTGGSVSTLTIQRTQQEDSAVYLCASSFSSSGIYNEQFFGPGTRLTVL.

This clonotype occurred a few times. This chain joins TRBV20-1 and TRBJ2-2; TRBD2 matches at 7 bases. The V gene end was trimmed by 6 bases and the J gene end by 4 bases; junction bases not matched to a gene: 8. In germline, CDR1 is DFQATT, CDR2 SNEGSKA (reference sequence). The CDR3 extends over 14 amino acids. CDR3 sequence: CSAKVRGSTGELFF. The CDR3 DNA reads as TGCAGTGCCAAGGTCCGCGGGAGCACCGGGGAGCTGTTTTTT.

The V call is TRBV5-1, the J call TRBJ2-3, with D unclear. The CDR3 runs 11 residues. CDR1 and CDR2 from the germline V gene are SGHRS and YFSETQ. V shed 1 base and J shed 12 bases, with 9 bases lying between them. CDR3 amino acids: CASSLQDLQYF. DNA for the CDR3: TGCGCCAGCAGCTTGCAGGACCTCCAGTATTTT.

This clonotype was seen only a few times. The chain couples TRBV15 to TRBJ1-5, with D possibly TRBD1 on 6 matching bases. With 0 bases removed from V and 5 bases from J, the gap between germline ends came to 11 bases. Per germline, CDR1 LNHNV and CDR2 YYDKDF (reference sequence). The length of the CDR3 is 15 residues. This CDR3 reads CATSRDRGAYQPQHF. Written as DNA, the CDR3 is TGTGCCACCAGCAGAGATCGGGGGGCTTATCAGCCCCAGCATTTT.

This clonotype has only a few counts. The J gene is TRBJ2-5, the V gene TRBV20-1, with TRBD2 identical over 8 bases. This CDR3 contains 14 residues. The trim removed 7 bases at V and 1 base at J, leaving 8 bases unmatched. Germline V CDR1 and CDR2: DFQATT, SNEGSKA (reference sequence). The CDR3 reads CSGGSGTIQETQYF. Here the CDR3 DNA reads TGCAGTGGCGGTAGCGGGACTATCCAAGAGACCCAGTACTTC.

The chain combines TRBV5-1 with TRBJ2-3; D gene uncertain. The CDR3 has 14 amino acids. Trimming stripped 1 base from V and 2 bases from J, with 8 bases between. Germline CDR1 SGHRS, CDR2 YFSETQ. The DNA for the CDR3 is TGCGCCAGCAGCTTGTTGCGGAACACAGATACGCAGTATTTT. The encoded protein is CASSLLRNTDTQYF.

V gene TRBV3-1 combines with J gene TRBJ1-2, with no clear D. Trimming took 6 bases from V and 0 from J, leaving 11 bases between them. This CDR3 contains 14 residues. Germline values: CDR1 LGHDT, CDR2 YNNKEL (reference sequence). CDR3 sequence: CASSPSYSNYGYTF. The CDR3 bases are TGTGCCAGCAGTCCCAGTTATTCTAACTATGGCTACACCTTC. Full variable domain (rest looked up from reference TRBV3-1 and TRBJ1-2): DTAVSQTPKYLVTQMGNDKSIKCEQNLGHDTMYWYKQDSKKFLKIMFSYNNKELIINETVPNRFSPKSPDKAHLNLHINSLELGDSAVYFCASSPSYSNYGYTFGSGTRLTVV.

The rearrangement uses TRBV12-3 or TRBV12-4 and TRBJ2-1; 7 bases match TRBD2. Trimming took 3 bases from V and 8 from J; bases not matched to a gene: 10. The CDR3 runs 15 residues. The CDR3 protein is CASSFGGSRLDEQFF. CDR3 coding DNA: TGTGCCAGCAGTTTCGGCGGGAGCCGGCTGGATGAGCAGTTCTTC.

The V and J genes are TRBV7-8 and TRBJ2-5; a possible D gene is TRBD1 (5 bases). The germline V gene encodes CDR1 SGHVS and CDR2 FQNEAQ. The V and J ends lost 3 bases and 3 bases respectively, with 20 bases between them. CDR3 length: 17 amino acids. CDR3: CASSFFTSRVNEETQYF. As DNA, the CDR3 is TGTGCCAGCAGCTTCTTTACGTCCAGGGTCAATGAAGAGACCCAGTACTTC.

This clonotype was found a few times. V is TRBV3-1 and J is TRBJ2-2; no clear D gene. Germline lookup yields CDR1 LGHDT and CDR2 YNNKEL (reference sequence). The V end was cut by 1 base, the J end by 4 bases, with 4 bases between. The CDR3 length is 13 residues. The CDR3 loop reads CASSQGFTGELFF. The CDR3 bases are TGTGCCAGCAGCCAAGGGTTCACCGGGGAGCTGTTTTTT.

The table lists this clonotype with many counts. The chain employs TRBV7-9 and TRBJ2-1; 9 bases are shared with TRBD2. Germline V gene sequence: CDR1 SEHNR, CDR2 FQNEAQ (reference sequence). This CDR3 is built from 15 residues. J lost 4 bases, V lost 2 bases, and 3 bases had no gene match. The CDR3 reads CASSLIAGAYNEQFF. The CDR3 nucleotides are TGTGCCAGCAGCTTAATAGCGGGGGCTTACAATGAGCAGTTCTTC.

The CDR3 bases are TGTGCCAGCAGCCAAGCTCCCCCGGGGGCCGGGGAGCTGTTTTTT. Its translation: CASSQAPPGAGELFF. The V call is TRBV3-1, the J call TRBJ2-2, with D maybe TRBD2 (6 bases). Germline V CDR1 and CDR2: LGHDT, YNNKEL (reference sequence). V lost 1 base to trimming and J lost 6 bases, with 12 bases between them. The CDR3 has 15 residues. Together with reference TRBV3-1 and TRBJ2-2, the CDR3 gives the full variable domain: DTAVSQTPKYLVTQMGNDKSIKCEQNLGHDTMYWYKQDSKKFLKIMFSYNNKELIINETVPNRFSPKSPDKAHLNLHINSLELGDSAVYFCASSQAPPGAGELFFGEGSRLTVL.

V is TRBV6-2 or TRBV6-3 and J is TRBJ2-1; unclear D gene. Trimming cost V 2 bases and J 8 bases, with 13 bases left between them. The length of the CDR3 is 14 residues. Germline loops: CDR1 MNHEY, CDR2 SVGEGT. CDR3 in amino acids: CASSYASRNYEQFF. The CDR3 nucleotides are TGTGCCAGCAGTTACGCCTCTAGGAACTATGAGCAGTTCTTC.

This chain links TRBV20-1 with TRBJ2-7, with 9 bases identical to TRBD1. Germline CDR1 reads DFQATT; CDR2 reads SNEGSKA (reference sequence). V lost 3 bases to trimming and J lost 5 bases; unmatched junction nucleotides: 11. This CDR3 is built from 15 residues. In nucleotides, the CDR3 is TGCAGTGCTAGGGTGGGACAGGGAGGTTACGACGAGCAGTACTTC. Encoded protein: CSARVGQGGYDEQYF.

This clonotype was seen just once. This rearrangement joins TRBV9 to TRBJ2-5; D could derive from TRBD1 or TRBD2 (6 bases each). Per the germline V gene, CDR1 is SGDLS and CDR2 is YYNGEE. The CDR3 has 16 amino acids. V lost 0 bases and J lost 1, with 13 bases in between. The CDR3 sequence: CASSVDRGGPQETQYF. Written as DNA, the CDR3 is TGTGCCAGCAGCGTAGATAGAGGGGGGCCCCAAGAGACCCAGTACTTC.

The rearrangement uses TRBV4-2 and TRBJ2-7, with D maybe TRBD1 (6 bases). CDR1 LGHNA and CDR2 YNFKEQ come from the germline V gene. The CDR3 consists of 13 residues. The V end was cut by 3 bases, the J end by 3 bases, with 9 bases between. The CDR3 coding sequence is TGTGCCAGCAGCCACCTACAGGGCTACGAGCAGTACTTC. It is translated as CASSHLQGYEQYF.

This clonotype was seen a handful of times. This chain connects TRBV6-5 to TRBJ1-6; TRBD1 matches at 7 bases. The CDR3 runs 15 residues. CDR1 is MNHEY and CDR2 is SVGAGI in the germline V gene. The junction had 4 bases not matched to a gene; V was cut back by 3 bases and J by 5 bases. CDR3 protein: CASSYTGDDNSPLHF. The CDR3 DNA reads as TGTGCCAGCAGTTATACAGGGGACGATAATTCACCCCTCCACTTT.

The CDR3 sequence: CASSHQTGLNYQPQHF. As DNA, the CDR3 is TGTGCCAGCAGCCACCAGACAGGGTTGAACTATCAGCCCCAGCATTTT. This chain joins TRBV7-8 and TRBJ1-5; 7 bases align to TRBD1. The CDR3 is 16 residues long. V was clipped by 5 bases and J by 5 bases; unmatched bases: 12. CDR1 and CDR2 (germline): SGHVS, FQNEAQ. Full variable domain (rest looked up from reference TRBV7-8 and TRBJ1-5): GAGVSQSPRYKVAKRGQDVALRCDPISGHVSLFWYQQALGQGPEFLTYFQNEAQLDKSGLPSDRFFAERPEGSVSTLKIQRTQQEDSAVYLCASSHQTGLNYQPQHFGDGTRLSIL.

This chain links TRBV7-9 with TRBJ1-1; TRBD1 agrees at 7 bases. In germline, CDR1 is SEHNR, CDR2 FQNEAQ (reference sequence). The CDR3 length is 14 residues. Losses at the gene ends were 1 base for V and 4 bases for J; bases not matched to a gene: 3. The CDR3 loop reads CASSLETGFTEAFF. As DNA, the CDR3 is TGTGCCAGCAGCTTAGAGACAGGGTTCACTGAAGCTTTCTTT.

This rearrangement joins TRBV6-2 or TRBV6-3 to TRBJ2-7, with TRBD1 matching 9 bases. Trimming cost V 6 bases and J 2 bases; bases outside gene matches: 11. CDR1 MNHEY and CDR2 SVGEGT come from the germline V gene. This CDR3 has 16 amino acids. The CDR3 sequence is CASRRKAGTGPYEQYF. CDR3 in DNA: TGTGCCAGCAGGAGAAAAGCCGGGACAGGGCCCTACGAGCAGTACTTC.